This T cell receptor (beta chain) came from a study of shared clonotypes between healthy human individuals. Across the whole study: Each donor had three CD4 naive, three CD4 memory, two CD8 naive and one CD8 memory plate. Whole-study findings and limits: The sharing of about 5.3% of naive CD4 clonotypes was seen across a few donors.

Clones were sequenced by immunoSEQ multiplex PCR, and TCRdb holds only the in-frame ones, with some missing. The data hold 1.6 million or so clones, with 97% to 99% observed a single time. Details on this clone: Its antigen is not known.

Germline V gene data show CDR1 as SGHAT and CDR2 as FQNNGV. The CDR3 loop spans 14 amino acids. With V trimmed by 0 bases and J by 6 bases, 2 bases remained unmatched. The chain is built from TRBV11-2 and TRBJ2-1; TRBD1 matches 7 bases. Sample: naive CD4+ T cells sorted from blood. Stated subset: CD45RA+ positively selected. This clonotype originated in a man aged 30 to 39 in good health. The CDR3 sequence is CASSLDPGGNEQFF. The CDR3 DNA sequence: TGTGCCAGCAGCTTAGACCCAGGGGGCAATGAGCAGTTCTTC.